This T cell receptor beta chain was recovered during a study of blood T cells in healthy people across ages. The donors, all healthy, were Caucasians living in Russia, aged roughly 6 to 100. It was with a sample-barcoded 5' primer and a J-beta primer mix that a second PCR of about 6 to 12 cycles was run. Every single cDNA molecule received a tag from a template-switch adaptor with 12 random nucleotides. TCRdb recomputed calls from the 5' RACE reads with MiXCR, one row per CDR3 protein. There are about 1.5 million distinct CDR3 sequences in the sample; around 42% occur only once, and roughly 7.7% lies in the top ten. On this clonotype: The antigen is unknown.

The CDR3 loop spans 16 amino acids. Per the germline V gene, CDR1 is ENHRY and CDR2 is SYGVKD. Trimming at V came to 7 bases and at J to 1 base, leaving 10 bases not matched to a gene. Whole-study results and caveats: It was not known whether donors were CMV positive (a possible confounder of expanded clonotype changes).

Sequenced input: blood. The genes are TRBV10-3 and TRBJ1-2; 9 bases fit TRBD1. The receptor comes from a woman under 30 in good health. The CDR3, as DNA: TGTGCCATCACCCTGGGACAGGGTTTTGATAACTATGGCTACACCTTC. Its translation is CAITLGQGFDNYGYTF.